The following is a T cell receptor (beta chain) sequence with its context. The sample belongs to a study of blood T cell repertoires in COVID-19. Study as a whole: PBMCs, B-cell-depleted T cells, or T cells provided the cDNA or gDNA that made up the material.

The V end was cut by 4 bases, the J end by 0 bases, with 13 bases between. This CDR3 comprises 16 residues. Germline CDR1 reads LGHDT; CDR2 reads YNNKEL (reference sequence). As handled by the study authors: Estimation of nucleated cell counts relied on the amplification of reference gene primers. Clones were read by immunoSEQ multiplex PCR, and TCRdb kept only the in-frame ones, dropping some. The V and J calls and the clone size are those of that table, but D and trimming were determined from the DNA. The profile shows roughly 300,000 clones, around 86% of them singletons. Sample: PBMCs or T cells enriched from blood (not recorded which). The clonotype comes from a woman under 30 who had recovered from COVID-19. V gene TRBV3-1 (or the pseudogene TRBV3-2) combines with J gene TRBJ1-3; D is possibly TRBD1 (6 bases). The DNA of the CDR3 is TGTGCCAGCAGCCTAGACCCAGGGGACTCTGGAAACACCATATATTTT. It is translated as CASSLDPGDSGNTIYF.